A selection of T cell receptor beta chains follows, all from one sample in a study of shared clonotypes between healthy human individuals. Assay used: immunoSEQ multiplex PCR; TCRdb lists only in-frame clones, some missing. The sample holds under 200,000 clones, approximately 92% seen once. The sample was naive CD4+ T cells sorted from blood. Receptors originate from a woman in her twenties or thirties in good health. Each CDR3 is given without its conserved first and last residue.

j_call v_call cdr3_aa
TRBJ2-2 TRBV7-2 ASSLGGGPNGELF
TRBJ1-3 TRBV25-1 ASSEWGKGEGESNTIY
TRBJ2-2 TRBV28 ASSFLEGGGELF
TRBJ2-7 TRBV11-2 ASSLLSGALSLEQY
TRBJ1-1 TRBV29-1 SGGTANTEAF
TRBJ1-4 TRBV2 ASTRTPPGEKLF
TRBJ1-5 TRBV6-1 ASSEDPGWYSNQPQH
TRBJ1-1 TRBV2 ASSDDFTEAF
TRBJ2-7 TRBV29-1 SVGGGASYEQY
TRBJ2-3 TRBV2 ASSDLVSSGSTDTQY
TRBJ1-5 TRBV5-1 ASSSGQGGQPQH
TRBJ2-7 TRBV11-2 ASSLGRDRSSYEQY
TRBJ2-5 TRBV10-3 AIGREPAGEQY
TRBJ1-4 TRBV29-1 SGSWGQNEKLF
TRBJ2-7 TRBV18 ASSGPRQGASYEQY
TRBJ1-1 TRBV7-3 ASSSAGGLNTEAF
TRBJ1-1 TRBV11-2 ASSLNPPHTNTEAF
TRBJ1-3 TRBV11-1 ASSSDPRSGNTIY
- TRBV28 ASAGPTYEQY
TRBJ1-4 TRBV6-6 ASSYLAGGTNEKLF
TRBJ2-7 TRBV11-2 ASSLDQAGVYEQY
TRBJ2-1 TRBV5-4 ASSPGQSSYNEQF
TRBJ2-7 TRBV30 AWRLELAGGGEQY
TRBJ2-7 TRBV7-8 ASSSITSSYEQY
TRBJ2-1 TRBV9 ASSVGLASYNEQF
TRBJ1-2 TRBV11-2 ASSGRSETYGYT
- TRBV28 ASSYPGSSLEQY
TRBJ2-7 TRBV2 ARDGAGQSYEQY
TRBJ2-6 TRBV19 ASRGQAGLNVLT